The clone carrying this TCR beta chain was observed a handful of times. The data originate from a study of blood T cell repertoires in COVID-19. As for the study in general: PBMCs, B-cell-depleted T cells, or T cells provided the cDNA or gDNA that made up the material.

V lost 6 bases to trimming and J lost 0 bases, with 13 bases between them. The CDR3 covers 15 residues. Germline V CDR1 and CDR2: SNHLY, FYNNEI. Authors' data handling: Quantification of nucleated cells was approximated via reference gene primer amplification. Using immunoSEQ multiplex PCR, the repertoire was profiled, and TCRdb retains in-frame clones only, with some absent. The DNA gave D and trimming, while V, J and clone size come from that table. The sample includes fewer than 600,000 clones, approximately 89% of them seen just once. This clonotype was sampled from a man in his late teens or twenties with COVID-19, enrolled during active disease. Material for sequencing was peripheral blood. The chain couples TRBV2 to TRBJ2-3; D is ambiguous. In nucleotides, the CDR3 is TGTGCCAGCAGGAATGAAGCAAAGAGCACAGATACGCAGTATTTT. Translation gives CASRNEAKSTDTQYF.